What follows are 18 T cell receptor beta chains derived from one specimen sequenced in a study of T cells after yellow fever vaccination (dated by TCRdb to between 2019 and 2020). The library came from 5' RACE. Reads for this sample came from an Illumina NovaSeq 6000. TCRdb's own reprocessing of the public reads used fastp at Q25 and MiXCR and kept productive beta chains. Every distinct CDR3 protein forms one entry, paired with its most common genes and DNA. For this sample there are some 170,000 distinct CDR3 sequences; roughly a tenth appear just once. Of the sample, 35% to 40% is held by the ten largest clones. The meaning of the sample's treatment or condition label: live attenuated yellow fever vaccine strain. Sample: CD8+ T cells sorted from PBMCs, taken 45 days after the yellow fever booster vaccination. The receptors shown here come from a man between 18 and 35 years old who received the YFV17D yellow fever vaccine.

The rearrangement uses TRBV4-3 and TRBJ2-7, with 8 bases lining up with TRBD1. The germline V gene has CDR1 LGHNA and CDR2 YSLEER. There are 14 residues in the CDR3. V gave up 2 bases and J gave up 3 bases; unmatched junction bases: 3. The CDR3 DNA is TGCGCCAGCAGCCAAAGTGGGACAGGCTACGAGCAGTACTTC. This sequence encodes CASSQSGTGYEQYF.

The rearrangement links TRBV4-1 to TRBJ2-5; TRBD1 might be the D (5 bases). Germline V gene sequence: CDR1 MGHRA, CDR2 YSYEKL. The germline V and J ends were trimmed by 1 base and 5 bases, with 14 bases remaining between them. This CDR3 is built from 15 residues. The CDR3 sequence is CASSQVAQGGETQYF. In DNA form, the CDR3 reads TGCGCCAGCAGCCAAGTAGCCCAGGGTGGGGAGACCCAGTACTTC.

The rearrangement links TRBV7-6 to TRBJ2-5; D not certain. Trimming shortened V by 1 base and J by 2 bases, and 11 bases separated the two germline ends. In germline, CDR1 is SGHVS, CDR2 FNYEAQ. The CDR3 consists of 15 residues. In DNA, the CDR3 is TGTGCCAGCAGCTTAGGTGCCAGGTCACAAGAGACCCAGTACTTC. As protein: CASSLGARSQETQYF.

V and J are TRBV7-9 and TRBJ2-5, with TRBD1 matching 8 bases. V was pared by 5 bases and J by 6 bases, with 5 bases of the junction left unmatched. Germline lookup yields CDR1 SEHNR and CDR2 FQNEAQ (reference sequence). This CDR3 region has 13 residues. CDR3 nucleotide sequence: TGTGCCAGCAGCCCAGGGGGCGTTAAGACCCAGTACTTC. The encoded protein is CASSPGGVKTQYF.

The rearrangement links TRBV7-9 to TRBJ2-2, with D possibly matching TRBD1 (5 bases). Trimming pared 4 bases from V and 0 bases from J, leaving 21 bases between. Germline CDR1 is SEHNR and CDR2 is FQNEAQ (reference sequence). This CDR3 comprises 19 residues. DNA of the CDR3: TGTGCCAGCAGCTCAATGTGGGGCAGACTTAGTACGAACACCGGGGAGCTGTTTTTT. This sequence encodes CASSSMWGRLSTNTGELFF.

This clonotype was seen ten or more times. The rearrangement links TRBV7-3 to TRBJ2-1; 8 nucleotides align to TRBD2. Germline trimming cut 3 bases from V and 4 bases from J; bases unmatched to any gene: 5. Per germline, CDR1 SGHTA and CDR2 FQGTGA. The CDR3 sequence is 15 residues long. The CDR3 protein is CASSFASGFYNEQFF. The DNA of the CDR3 is TGTGCCAGCAGCTTTGCTAGCGGGTTTTACAATGAGCAGTTCTTC. Complete variable domain (other parts from reference TRBV7-3 and TRBJ2-1): GAGVSQTPSNKVTEKGKYVELRCDPISGHTALYWYRQSLGQGPEFLIYFQGTGAADDSGLPNDRFFAVRPEGSVSTLKIQRTERGDSAVYLCASSFASGFYNEQFFGPGTRLTVL.

This clonotype was detected a few times. The chain is built from TRBV9 and TRBJ2-2, with D uncertain. Between the trimmed V and J ends, which lost 2 bases and 0 bases, there was a span of 2 bases. Germline V gene lookup returns CDR1 SGDLS and CDR2 YYNGEE. The CDR3 is 13 amino acids. The CDR3 loop reads CASSVPNTGELFF. The CDR3 DNA sequence: TGTGCCAGCAGCGTCCCGAACACCGGGGAGCTGTTTTTT.

The V call is TRBV15, the J call TRBJ2-1; 8 nucleotides line up with TRBD2. J lost 8 bases, V lost 8 bases, and 8 bases had no gene match. The length of the CDR3 is 13 residues. Germline CDR1 and CDR2: LNHNV and YYDKDF (reference sequence). Here the CDR3 DNA reads TGTGCCACCCGAGAGCGGGGGACCGATGAGCAGTTCTTC. Encoded protein: CATRERGTDEQFF.

This chain links TRBV27 with TRBJ1-1; no clear D gene. The CDR3 spans 12 residues. Trimming took 10 bases from V and 1 from J, leaving 10 bases between them. CDR1 is MNHEY, CDR2 SMNVEV, per germline (reference sequence). The CDR3 here is CATRRGNTEAFF. The DNA for the CDR3 is TGTGCCACCAGGCGGGGGAACACTGAAGCTTTCTTT.

The rearrangement uses TRBV29-1 and TRBJ2-3; 8 bases fit TRBD2. This CDR3 comprises 17 residues. The germline V gene has CDR1 SQVTM and CDR2 ANQGSEA. The V gene end was trimmed by 0 bases and the J gene end by 0 bases; junction bases not matched to a gene: 8. The CDR3 coding sequence is TGCAGCGTTGAAGATAGGGGCGGGGGGACTAGCACAGATACGCAGTATTTT. Protein product: CSVEDRGGGTSTDTQYF.

This clonotype was recorded at least ten times. The chain joins TRBV7-2 to TRBJ2-1; D possibly uses TRBD1 or TRBD2 (5 bases each). The germline V gene has CDR1 SGHTA and CDR2 FQGNSA. V lost 6 bases, J lost 8 bases, and 14 bases lay in between. The CDR3 consists of 13 residues. CDR3 DNA sequence: TGTGCCAGCAGACAGCCCCGGGGCGATGAGCAGTTCTTC. Translation gives CASRQPRGDEQFF. Supplemented by reference TRBV7-2 and TRBJ2-1, the full variable domain reads GAGVSQSPSNKVTEKGKDVELRCDPISGHTALYWYRQSLGQGLEFLIYFQGNSAPDKSGLPSDRFSAERTGGSVSTLTIQRTQQEDSAVYLCASRQPRGDEQFFGPGTRLTVL.

This clonotype was seen more than once but under ten times. The rearrangement links TRBV7-9 to TRBJ2-7; tentative D call: TRBD1 (6 bases). The V end was cut by 6 bases, the J end by 4 bases, with 19 bases between. Germline V gives CDR1 SEHNR, CDR2 FQNEAQ (reference sequence). The CDR3 has 15 amino acids. CDR3 loop: CASSMLTGRPYEQYF. The CDR3 DNA sequence: TGTGCCAGCAGTATGCTAACAGGGAGACCGTACGAGCAGTACTTC.

V gene TRBV12-3 or TRBV12-4 combines with J gene TRBJ2-3; D may match TRBD1 or TRBD2 (5 bases each). This CDR3 is 12 amino acids long. V was cut by 10 bases and J by 4 bases, with 12 bases left in between. The CDR3 nucleotides read TGTGCCACTTCATGGGGGTCAGATACGCAGTATTTT. It codes for CATSWGSDTQYF.

This clonotype was counted a few times. The chain combines TRBV4-1 with TRBJ1-6; D may be TRBD1 (6 bases). V lost 0 bases and J 8 bases, leaving 8 bases between the germline ends. The CDR3 covers 14 residues. CDR1 and CDR2 from the germline V gene are MGHRA and YSYEKL. CDR3 protein: CASSQERGDSPLHF. The CDR3 DNA sequence: TGCGCCAGCAGCCAAGAAAGGGGGGATTCACCCCTCCACTTT.

The rearrangement links TRBV10-3 to TRBJ2-1; D gene ambiguous. V was cut by 8 bases and J by 7 bases, with 6 bases left in between. The CDR3 loop spans 10 amino acids. Germline V lookup: CDR1 ENHRY, CDR2 SYGVKD. The DNA of the CDR3 is TGTGCCATCGGAGTAAATGAGCAGTTCTTC. It encodes CAIGVNEQFF.

The J gene is TRBJ2-7, the V gene TRBV10-3; D possibly corresponds to TRBD2 (5 bases). V dropped 4 bases and J dropped 7 bases, with 17 bases sitting between them. Germline CDR1 ENHRY, CDR2 SYGVKD. The CDR3 contains 14 residues. CDR3 region: CAISVTERAGEQYF. The CDR3 DNA is TGTGCCATCAGTGTCACCGAAAGGGCGGGTGAGCAGTACTTC.

This clonotype has more than one count but fewer than ten. The V and J genes are TRBV6-6 and TRBJ2-7; D gene uncertain. The CDR3 loop spans 13 amino acids. V dropped 2 bases and J dropped 5 bases, with 10 bases sitting between them. Germline V gives CDR1 MNHNY, CDR2 SVGAGI (reference sequence). The CDR3 protein is CASSYGSKNEQYV. Written as DNA, the CDR3 is TGTGCCAGCAGTTACGGGTCTAAGAACGAGCAGTACGTC.

This clonotype has more than one count but fewer than ten. The rearrangement joins TRBV28 to TRBJ1-5; no firm D call. Trimming removed 1 base from V and 4 bases from J, with 5 bases in between. Looked up from germline, CDR1 is MDHEN and CDR2 is SYDVKM. The CDR3 consists of 13 residues. CDR3 sequence (DNA): TGTGCCAGCAGTTTATCAGCAAATCAGCCCCAGCATTTT. Translated: CASSLSANQPQHF.